This TCR beta chain originates from a study of regulatory T cells in long-lasting Graves disease. The time point here: newly diagnosed GD, antithyroid drugs for less than 3 months. RNA isolated from PBMCs was used to make the TCR library. Concerning this clonotype: No antigen is known for it.

According to the study, TCR beta libraries were built with iRepertoire HTBI primers and CDR3-region Arm-PCR. One entry per CDR3 protein, called by TCRdb with MiXCR from the multiplex PCR reads. The sample has about 440,000 distinct CDR3 sequences; more than 12% are singletons. Germline lookup yields CDR1 DFQATT and CDR2 SNEGSKA (reference sequence). Trimming pared 0 bases from V and 5 bases from J, leaving 10 bases between. This CDR3 contains 14 residues. Findings and limits, study-wide: Having few samples may have compromised the accuracy. Among persistent patients, a larger number of public clonotypes were shared (around 3,000) than among newly diagnosed patients (around 980). Segments TRBV28, TRBJ1-2 and TRBJ2-5 showed preferential usage in persistent disease. Persistent Graves' patients showed less TCR diversity than newly diagnosed ones.

The same sample was also used in a study of T cells in Graves' hyperthyroidism and ophthalmopathy.

The specimen was peripheral blood mononuclear cells (PBMCs), collected at new diagnosis, from a patient treated with antithyroid drugs. The rearrangement links TRBV20-1 to TRBJ1-4; D is uncertain. The clonotype comes from a woman between 25 and 40 years old with Graves disease. CDR3 residues: CSARDGRINEKLFF. For the CDR3, the DNA is TGCAGTGCTAGAGATGGGAGGATAAATGAAAAACTGTTTTTT.